Listed below are T cell receptor beta chains from one sample, sequenced in a study of blood T cells in healthy people across ages. In TCRdb, the 5' RACE reads were re-called with MiXCR into one record per CDR3 protein. The sample lists approximately 810,000 distinct CDR3 sequences, about 30% seen once, with 15% to 20% in the top ten. The sample was blood. The source is a woman older than 75 in good health. Both conserved end residues are part of each CDR3. A D gene is named only where the DNA matches it firmly. Some rows have no size entry. The others give once, few or many, or a class for an expanded clone.

abundance	d_gene	v_gene	j_gene	CDR3aa	CDR3nt
many	.	TRBV4-2	TRBJ2-1	CASSQAGLGLYNEQFF	TGTGCCAGCAGCCAAGCGGGGCTGGGTCTCTACAATGAGCAGTTCTTC
.	TRBD1	TRBV11-3	TRBJ1-1	CASSSEGAQRDTEAFF	TGTGCCAGCAGCTCGGAGGGGGCGCAAAGGGACACTGAAGCTTTCTTT
.	.	TRBV2	TRBJ1-2	CASSGKRREGYTF	TGTGCCAGCAGTGGGAAACGACGAGAGGGCTACACCTTC
few	TRBD1	TRBV15	TRBJ1-1	CATSSSLGQDSMNTEAFF	TGTGCCACCAGCAGCTCCTTGGGACAGGACAGCATGAACACTGAAGCTTTCTTT
many	.	TRBV7-8	TRBJ1-2	CASSLSAGDSNYGYTF	TGTGCCAGCAGCTTATCGGCAGGGGATTCTAACTATGGCTACACCTTC
many	.	TRBV10-3	TRBJ1-1	CAISGSAGAEAFF	TGTGCCATCAGTGGCTCAGCGGGTGCTGAAGCTTTCTTT
.	.	TRBV3-1	TRBJ1-2	CASRLESVPGYTF	TGTGCCAGCAGACTGGAGTCCGTACCTGGCTACACCTTC
many	TRBD2	TRBV29-1	TRBJ2-1	CSVDPSSGGDSSYNEQFF	TGCAGCGTTGACCCAAGTAGCGGGGGGGATAGCTCCTACAATGAGCAGTTCTTC
many	TRBD1	TRBV10-3	TRBJ2-1	CAIRGTGRNNEQFF	TGTGCCATCAGAGGGACAGGGCGGAACAATGAGCAGTTCTTC
.	.	TRBV7-9	TRBJ1-1	CASSQPPLGTEAFF	TGTGCCAGCAGCCAACCCCCTTTAGGCACTGAAGCTTTCTTT
few	TRBD1	TRBV18	TRBJ1-5	CASSPPDRAQPQHF	TGTGCCAGCTCACCACCGGACAGGGCCCAGCCCCAGCATTTT
many	TRBD1	TRBV10-1	TRBJ2-1	CASSERTGSRNEQFF	TGCGCCAGCAGTGAACGGACAGGGTCAAGGAATGAGCAGTTCTTC
.	.	TRBV7-2	TRBJ2-1	CASSSSRNEQFF	TGTGCCAGCAGCTCAAGCCGCAATGAGCAGTTCTTC
.	.	TRBV20-1	TRBJ1-3	CSAGVASGNTIYF	TGCAGTGCTGGGGTCGCCTCTGGAAACACCATATATTTT
.	.	TRBV7-2	TRBJ1-5	CAGSFSRNSNQPQHF	TGTGCCGGCAGCTTCAGCAGGAACAGCAATCAGCCCCAGCATTTT
once	.	TRBV2	TRBJ2-7	CASSDTGARRMYF	TGTGCCAGCAGTGACACAGGTGCGCGGCGTATGTACTTC
few	.	TRBV7-2	TRBJ2-1	CASSSYGLEDYNEQFF	TGTGCCAGCAGCTCTTATGGCCTGGAGGACTACAATGAGCAGTTCTTC
.	.	TRBV4-3	TRBJ2-2	CASSQAAGSNTGELFF	TGCGCCAGCAGCCAAGCGGCAGGATCGAACACCGGGGAGCTGTTTTTT
many	TRBD1	TRBV12-3/TRBV12-4	TRBJ1-5	CASSLQTGVGGDQPQHF	TGTGCCAGCAGCCTTCAAACAGGGGTAGGAGGGGATCAGCCCCAGCATTTT
.	.	TRBV7-3	TRBJ2-5	CASSPGAHPQETQYF	TGTGCCAGCAGCCCCGGGGCCCATCCACAAGAGACCCAGTACTTC
few	TRBD2	TRBV4-1	TRBJ2-3	CASSQVGSGGDTQYF	TGCGCCAGCAGCCAAGTCGGCAGCGGGGGGGATACGCAGTATTTT
few	.	TRBV30	TRBJ1-5	CAWSAGTPGLQPQHF	TGTGCCTGGAGTGCGGGGACCCCGGGGCTTCAGCCCCAGCATTTT
many	.	TRBV5-1	TRBJ1-2	CASSLGVEGVGGYTF	TGCGCCAGCAGCTTGGGGGTCGAGGGAGTAGGAGGCTACACCTTC
many	TRBD1	TRBV6-5	TRBJ1-2	CASSYRGQGYGYTF	TGTGCCAGCAGTTACCGGGGACAGGGGTATGGCTACACCTTC
.	.	TRBV29-1	TRBJ2-7	CSVGRGAEQYF	TGCAGCGTTGGACGGGGGGCCGAGCAGTACTTC
many	.	TRBV20-1	TRBJ2-7	CSARDRRTSFLEQYF	TGCAGTGCTAGAGACCGCCGGACAAGTTTCCTCGAGCAGTACTTC
many	TRBD2	TRBV7-2	TRBJ2-3	CASSLVGGGTADTQYF	TGTGCCAGCAGCTTAGTTGGCGGGGGGACCGCAGATACGCAGTATTTT
many	TRBD1	TRBV7-2	TRBJ2-5	CASSLFGTDKETQYF	TGTGCCAGCAGCTTATTCGGGACAGATAAAGAGACCCAGTACTTC
many	TRBD1	TRBV6-2/TRBV6-3	TRBJ1-2	CASREPGQFYGYTF	TGTGCCAGCAGGGAGCCGGGACAGTTCTATGGCTACACCTTC
.	.	TRBV12-3/TRBV12-4	TRBJ2-3	CASSLARAGMQYF	TGTGCCAGCAGTTTAGCGAGAGCCGGTATGCAGTATTTT
many	.	TRBV7-9	TRBJ1-2	CASSPSLGGGYTF	TGTGCCAGCAGCCCCTCCCTCGGAGGGGGCTACACCTTC
few	.	TRBV9	TRBJ2-1	CASSVGSGLSYNEQFF	TGTGCCAGCAGCGTAGGGAGCGGGTTGTCCTACAATGAGCAGTTCTTC
.	.	TRBV12-3/TRBV12-4	TRBJ2-3	CASSFGRIADTQYF	TGTGCCAGCAGTTTCGGCAGGATAGCAGATACGCAGTATTTC
few	.	TRBV20-1	TRBJ2-5	CSASAGQEPQYF	TGCAGTGCTAGTGCCGGCCAAGAGCCCCAGTACTTC
.	TRBD1	TRBV7-9	TRBJ1-1	CASSGRTGLNTEAFF	TGTGCCAGCAGCGGAAGGACAGGACTGAACACTGAAGCTTTCTTT
.	.	TRBV12-3/TRBV12-4	TRBJ2-5	CASSPMVTQETQYF	TGTGCCAGCAGTCCTATGGTGACCCAAGAGACCCAGTACTTC
many	.	TRBV4-1	TRBJ2-3	CASSQGLAGTDTQYF	TGCGCCAGCAGCCAAGGGCTAGCCGGCACAGATACGCAGTATTTT
many	.	TRBV6-2/TRBV6-3	TRBJ2-6	CASSAPQGRFAGANVLTF	TGTGCCAGCAGTGCCCCGCAGGGGCGCTTTGCTGGGGCCAACGTCCTGACTTTC
few	.	TRBV7-2	TRBJ2-5	CTSSLGARETQYF	TGTACCAGCAGCTTGGGGGCCCGAGAGACCCAGTACTTC
many	TRBD1	TRBV12-3/TRBV12-4	TRBJ2-1	CASSRTGTAYNEQFF	TGTGCCAGCAGCCGCACCGGGACAGCCTACAATGAGCAGTTCTTC
.	TRBD2	TRBV27	TRBJ2-2	CASSIKAGPGELFF	TGTGCCAGCTCCATAAAAGCGGGGCCCGGGGAGCTGTTTTTT
.	.	TRBV18	TRBJ1-2	CASSPNPSADGYTF	TGTGCCAGCTCGCCAAATCCCTCGGCGGACGGCTACACCTTC
many	.	TRBV13	TRBJ2-7	CASSLLFDAKPYEQYF	TGTGCCAGCAGCCTCCTCTTCGACGCGAAACCATACGAGCAGTACTTC
many	.	TRBV3-1	TRBJ2-6	CASSQGTYSGANVLTF	TGTGCCAGCAGCCAAGGGACGTACTCTGGGGCCAACGTCCTGACTTTC
many	.	TRBV9	TRBJ1-2	CASSTYTGGYTF	TGTGCCAGCAGCACCTATACGGGTGGCTACACCTTC
many	.	TRBV2	TRBJ1-6	CASRTVGMNSPLHF	TGTGCCAGCAGGACAGTGGGGATGAATTCACCCCTCCACTTT
many	TRBD2	TRBV24-1	TRBJ2-3	CATRSGDLTDTQYF	TGTGCCACCCGTAGCGGGGACTTAACAGATACGCAGTATTTT
many	.	TRBV7-2	TRBJ1-2	CASSLGGNIDYGYTF	TGTGCCAGCAGCTTAGGGGGGAACATAGACTATGGCTACACCTTC
many	TRBD1	TRBV20-1	TRBJ2-1	CSADNRGDEQFF	TGCAGTGCTGACAACAGGGGGGATGAGCAGTTCTTC
few	TRBD2	TRBV15	TRBJ2-1	CATSWGLAGDNEQFF	TGTGCCACCAGCTGGGGACTAGCGGGGGACAATGAGCAGTTCTTC
many	TRBD2	TRBV24-1	TRBJ2-3	CATSLSGEFADTQYF	TGTGCCACCAGCCTGAGCGGGGAATTCGCAGATACGCAGTATTTT
many	.	TRBV30	TRBJ2-4	CACYTQDSDIQYF	TGTGCCTGTTACACCCAGGATTCGGACATTCAGTACTTC
many	TRBD2	TRBV30	TRBJ2-7	CAWSVTSGGYEQYF	TGTGCCTGGAGTGTAACTAGCGGGGGCTACGAGCAGTACTTC
.	.	TRBV12-3/TRBV12-4	TRBJ2-7	CASSLPAGVDEQYF	TGTGCCAGCAGTCTCCCGGCCGGAGTCGACGAGCAGTACTTC
many	TRBD1	TRBV7-6	TRBJ2-7	CASTGTGYEQYF	TGTGCCAGCACCGGGACAGGCTACGAGCAGTACTTC
.	TRBD1	TRBV4-3	TRBJ1-2	CASSQELMPGQGAGGGYTF	TGCGCCAGCAGCCAAGAACTAATGCCGGGACAGGGGGCCGGTGGTGGCTACACCTTC
many	.	TRBV12-3/TRBV12-4	TRBJ2-5	CASTPSDFQETQYF	TGTGCCAGTACTCCCTCGGACTTCCAAGAGACCCAGTACTTC
.	.	TRBV7-2	TRBJ1-2	CASGFRGLDGYTF	TGTGCCAGCGGCTTCCGGGGGCTAGATGGCTACACCTTC
many	.	TRBV7-9	TRBJ2-1	CASRGGGHSPGQQFF	TGTGCCAGCAGGGGGGGAGGACACTCACCTGGGCAGCAGTTCTTC